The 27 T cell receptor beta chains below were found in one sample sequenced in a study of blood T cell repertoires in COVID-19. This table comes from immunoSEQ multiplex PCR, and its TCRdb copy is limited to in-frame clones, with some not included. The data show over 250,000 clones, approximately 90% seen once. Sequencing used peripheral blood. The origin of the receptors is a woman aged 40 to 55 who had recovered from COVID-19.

The DNA for the CDR3 is TGTGCCAGCAGTTACTCGCGGGATCAGCCCCAGCATTTT. It codes for CASSYSRDQPQHF. This chain joins TRBV6-5 and TRBJ1-5, with D unresolved. The germline V and J ends were trimmed by 0 bases and 5 bases, with 5 bases remaining between them. CDR1 is MNHEY and CDR2 is SVGAGI in the germline V gene. The CDR3 totals 13 residues.

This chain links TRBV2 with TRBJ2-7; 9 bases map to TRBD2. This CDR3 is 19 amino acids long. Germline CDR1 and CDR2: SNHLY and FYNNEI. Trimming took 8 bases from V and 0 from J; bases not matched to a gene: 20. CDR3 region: CASRPDRPLAGTPSYEQYF. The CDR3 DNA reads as TGTGCCAGCCGACCCGACAGGCCCCTAGCGGGAACCCCCTCCTACGAGCAGTACTTC.

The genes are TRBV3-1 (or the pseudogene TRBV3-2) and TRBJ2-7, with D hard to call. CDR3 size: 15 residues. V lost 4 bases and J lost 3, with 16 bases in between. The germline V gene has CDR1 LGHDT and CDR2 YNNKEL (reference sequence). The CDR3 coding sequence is TGTGCCAGCAGCCGCCTGCTGGCGTCGGGCTACGAGCAGTACTTC. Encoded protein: CASSRLLASGYEQYF.

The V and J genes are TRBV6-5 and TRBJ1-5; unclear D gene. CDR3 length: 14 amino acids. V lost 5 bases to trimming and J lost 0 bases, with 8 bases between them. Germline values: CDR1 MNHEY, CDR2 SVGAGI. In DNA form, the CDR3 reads TGTGCCAGCAGTCGGGTTAATAGCAATCAGCCCCAGCATTTT. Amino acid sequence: CASSRVNSNQPQHF.

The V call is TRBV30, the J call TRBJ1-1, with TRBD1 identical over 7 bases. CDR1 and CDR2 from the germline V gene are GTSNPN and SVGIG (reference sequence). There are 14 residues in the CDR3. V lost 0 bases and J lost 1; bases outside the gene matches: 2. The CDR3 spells CAWSVGGWNTEAFF. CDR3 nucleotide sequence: TGTGCCTGGAGTGTAGGGGGCTGGAACACTGAAGCTTTCTTT.

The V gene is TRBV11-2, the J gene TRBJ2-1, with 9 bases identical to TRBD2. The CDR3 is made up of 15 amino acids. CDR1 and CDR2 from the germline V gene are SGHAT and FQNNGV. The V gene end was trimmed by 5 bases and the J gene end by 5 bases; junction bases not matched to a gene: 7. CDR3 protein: CASSARLAEHNEQFF. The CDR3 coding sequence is TGTGCCAGCAGCGCCCGACTAGCGGAACACAATGAGCAGTTCTTC.

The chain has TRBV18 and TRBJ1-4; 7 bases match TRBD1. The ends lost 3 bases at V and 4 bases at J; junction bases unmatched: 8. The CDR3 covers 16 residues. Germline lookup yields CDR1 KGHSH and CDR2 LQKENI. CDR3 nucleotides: TGTGCCAGCTCACCGGGGAGGACAGGCCTTAATGAAAAACTGTTTTTT. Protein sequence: CASSPGRTGLNEKLFF.

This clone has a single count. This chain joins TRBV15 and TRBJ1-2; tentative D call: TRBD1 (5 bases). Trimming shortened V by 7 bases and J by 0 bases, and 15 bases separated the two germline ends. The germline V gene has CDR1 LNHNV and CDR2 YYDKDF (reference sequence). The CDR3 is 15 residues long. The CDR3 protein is CATTRGGSPNYGYTF. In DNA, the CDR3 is TGTGCCACCACCCGGGGGGGGTCCCCTAACTATGGCTACACCTTC.

The CDR3 loop reads CASSPGGINQPQHF. The CDR3, as DNA: TGTGCCAGCAGCCCAGGGGGTATCAATCAGCCCCAGCATTTT. This sequence joins TRBV6-2 or TRBV6-3 and TRBJ1-5; TRBD1 matches at 7 bases. The CDR3 contains 14 residues. Germline CDR1 reads MNHEY; CDR2 reads SVGEGT. V lost 6 bases, J lost 3 bases, and 5 bases stayed unmatched.

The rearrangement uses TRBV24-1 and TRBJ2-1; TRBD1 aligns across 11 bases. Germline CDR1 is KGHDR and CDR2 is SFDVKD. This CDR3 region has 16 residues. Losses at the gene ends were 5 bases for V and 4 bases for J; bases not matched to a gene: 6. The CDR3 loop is CATSATGTGGYNEQFF. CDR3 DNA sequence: TGTGCCACCAGTGCAACCGGGACAGGGGGATACAATGAGCAGTTCTTC.

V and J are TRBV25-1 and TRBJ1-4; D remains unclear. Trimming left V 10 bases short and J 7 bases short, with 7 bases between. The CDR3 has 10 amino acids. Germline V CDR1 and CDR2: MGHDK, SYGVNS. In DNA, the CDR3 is TGTGCCAACACACGTGAAAAACTGTTTTTT. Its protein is CANTREKLFF.

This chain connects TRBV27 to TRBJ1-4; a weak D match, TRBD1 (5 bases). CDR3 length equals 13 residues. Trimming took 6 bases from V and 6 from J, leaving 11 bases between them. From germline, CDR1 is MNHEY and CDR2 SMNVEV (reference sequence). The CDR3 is CASSGQGDEKLFF. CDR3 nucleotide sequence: TGTGCCAGCAGCGGGCAGGGCGATGAAAAACTGTTTTTT.

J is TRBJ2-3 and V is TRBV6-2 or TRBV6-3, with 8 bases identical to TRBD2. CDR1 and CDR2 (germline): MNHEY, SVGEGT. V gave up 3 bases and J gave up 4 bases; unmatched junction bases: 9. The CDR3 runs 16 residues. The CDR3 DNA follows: TGTGCCAGCAGTTATGGGACGGGACTAGGGTCAGATACGCAGTATTTT. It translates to CASSYGTGLGSDTQYF.

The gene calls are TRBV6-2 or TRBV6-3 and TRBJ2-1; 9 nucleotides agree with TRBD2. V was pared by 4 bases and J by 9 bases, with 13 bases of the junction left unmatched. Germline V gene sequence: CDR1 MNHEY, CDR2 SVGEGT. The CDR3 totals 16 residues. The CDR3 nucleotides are TGTGCCAGCAGTTCCTCGAAGGCGGGAGGGCCGGGTGAGCAGTTCTTC. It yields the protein CASSSSKAGGPGEQFF.

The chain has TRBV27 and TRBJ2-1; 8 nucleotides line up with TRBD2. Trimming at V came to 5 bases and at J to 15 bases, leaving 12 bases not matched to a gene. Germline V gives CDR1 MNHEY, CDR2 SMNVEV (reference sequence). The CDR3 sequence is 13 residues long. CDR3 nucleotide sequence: TGTGCCAGCAGTGCCCGGACTAGCCGGATCGCGTTCTTC. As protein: CASSARTSRIAFF.

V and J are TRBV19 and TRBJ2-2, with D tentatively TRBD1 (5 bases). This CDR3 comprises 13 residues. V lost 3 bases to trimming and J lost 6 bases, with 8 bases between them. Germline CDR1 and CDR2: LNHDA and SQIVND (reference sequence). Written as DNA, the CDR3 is TGTGCCAGTAGTATTGAAGGGGCCGGGGAGCTGTTTTTT. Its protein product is CASSIEGAGELFF.

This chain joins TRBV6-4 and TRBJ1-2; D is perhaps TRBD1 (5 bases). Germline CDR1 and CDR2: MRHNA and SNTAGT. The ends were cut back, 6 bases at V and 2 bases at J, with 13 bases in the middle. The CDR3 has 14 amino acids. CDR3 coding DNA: TGTGCCAGCAGCCCCAGGGCGGAGAACTATGGCTACACCTTC. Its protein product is CASSPRAENYGYTF.

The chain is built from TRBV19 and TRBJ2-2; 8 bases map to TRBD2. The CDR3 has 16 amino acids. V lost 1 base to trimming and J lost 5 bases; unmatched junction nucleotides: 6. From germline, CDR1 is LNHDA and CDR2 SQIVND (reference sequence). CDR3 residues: CASSIVVQRETGELFF. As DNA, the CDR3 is TGTGCCAGTAGTATAGTGGTCCAGCGGGAGACCGGGGAGCTGTTTTTT. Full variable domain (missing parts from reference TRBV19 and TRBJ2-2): DGGITQSPKYLFRKEGQNVTLSCEQNLNHDAMYWYRQDPGQGLRLIYYSQIVNDFQKGDIAEGYSVSREKKESFPLTVTSAQKNPTAFYLCASSIVVQRETGELFFGEGSRLTVL.

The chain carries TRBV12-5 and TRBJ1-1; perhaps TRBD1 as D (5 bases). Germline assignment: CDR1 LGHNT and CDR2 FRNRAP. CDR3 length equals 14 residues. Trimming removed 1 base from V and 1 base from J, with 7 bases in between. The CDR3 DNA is TGTGCTAGTGGTTTGGGACAGCCGAACACTGAAGCTTTCTTT. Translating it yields CASGLGQPNTEAFF.

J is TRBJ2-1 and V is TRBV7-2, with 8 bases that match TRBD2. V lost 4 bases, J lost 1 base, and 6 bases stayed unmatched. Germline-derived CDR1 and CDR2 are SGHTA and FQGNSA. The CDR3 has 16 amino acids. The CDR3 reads CASSSSGSGSYNEQFF. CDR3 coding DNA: TGTGCCAGCAGCTCAAGCGGGAGCGGGTCCTACAATGAGCAGTTCTTC.

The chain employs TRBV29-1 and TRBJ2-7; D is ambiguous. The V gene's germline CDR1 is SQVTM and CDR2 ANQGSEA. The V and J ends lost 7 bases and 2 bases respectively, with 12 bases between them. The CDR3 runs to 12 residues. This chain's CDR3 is CSAGNLPYEQYF. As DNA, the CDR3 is TGCAGCGCCGGCAACCTACCCTACGAGCAGTACTTC.

Here the CDR3 reads CASSFDRAHYNEQFF. The CDR3, as DNA: TGTGCCAGCAGCTTCGACAGGGCCCACTACAATGAGCAGTTCTTC. The chain couples TRBV11-3 to TRBJ2-1; 7 bases align to TRBD1. This CDR3 has 15 residues. The J segment lost 3 bases and the V segment lost 3 bases, leaving 5 bases of the junction unmatched. Germline loops: CDR1 SGHNT, CDR2 YENEEA.

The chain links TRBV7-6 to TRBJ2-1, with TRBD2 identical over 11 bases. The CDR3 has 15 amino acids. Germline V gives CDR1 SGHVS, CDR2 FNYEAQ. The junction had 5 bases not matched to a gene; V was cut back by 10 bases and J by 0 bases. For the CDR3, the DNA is TGTGCCACCGGGACTAGCGGAAGCTCCTACAATGAGCAGTTCTTC. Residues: CATGTSGSSYNEQFF.

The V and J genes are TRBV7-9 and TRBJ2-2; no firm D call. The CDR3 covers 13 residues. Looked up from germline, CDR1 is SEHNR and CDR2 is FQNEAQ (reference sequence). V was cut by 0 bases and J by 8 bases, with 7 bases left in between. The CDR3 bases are TGTGCCAGCAGCTTAGCTCTGCGGGGGGAGCTGTTTTTT. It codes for CASSLALRGELFF.

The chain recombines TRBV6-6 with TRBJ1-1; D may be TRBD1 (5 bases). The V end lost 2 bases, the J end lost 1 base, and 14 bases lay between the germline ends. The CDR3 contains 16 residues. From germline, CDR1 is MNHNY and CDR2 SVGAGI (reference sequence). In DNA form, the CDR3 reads TGTGCCAGCAGTTACCCGGCGGGGCCCGAGAACACTGAAGCTTTCTTT. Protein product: CASSYPAGPENTEAFF.

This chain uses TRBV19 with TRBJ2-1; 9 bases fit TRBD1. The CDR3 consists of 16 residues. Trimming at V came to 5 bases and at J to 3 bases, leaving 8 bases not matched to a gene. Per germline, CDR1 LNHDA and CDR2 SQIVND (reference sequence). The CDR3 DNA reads TGTGCCAGTAGTCCGACCGGGACAGGGTTCTACAATGAGCAGTTCTTC. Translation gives CASSPTGTGFYNEQFF.

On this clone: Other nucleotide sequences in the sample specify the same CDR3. DNA of the CDR3: TGTGCCACCAGCAGGGACAGGGTTGGTCAGCCCCAGCATTTT. It yields the protein CATSRDRVGQPQHF. This sequence joins TRBV15 and TRBJ1-5; TRBD1 matches at 8 bases. V was pared by 3 bases and J by 6 bases, with 4 bases of the junction left unmatched. This CDR3 is built from 14 residues. Germline CDR1 is LNHNV and CDR2 is YYDKDF (reference sequence). Full variable domain (outside the CDR3, taken from reference TRBV15 and TRBJ1-5): DAMVIQNPRYQVTQFGKPVTLSCSQTLNHNVMYWYQQKSSQAPKLLFHYYDKDFNNEADTPDNFQSRRPNTSFCFLDIRSPGLGDTAMYLCATSRDRVGQPQHFGDGTRLSIL.